The sequence of this T cell receptor beta chain was determined in a study of control samples from healthy donors and cancer patients. CDR3 size: 15 residues. Unmatched junction bases numbered 7, after V lost 1 base and J lost 8 bases. Germline CDR1 SGDLS, CDR2 YYNGEE. Generated by immunoSEQ multiplex PCR, the TCRdb table keeps only in-frame clones and is missing some. The sample lists tens of thousands of clones, around nine tenths occurring once. The material sequenced was PBMCs. This TCR derives from a man aged 50 or older with head and neck cancer. The genes are TRBV9 and TRBJ1-4; 8 bases line up with TRBD1. The CDR3 loop is CASSVLRGPLEKLFF. Written as DNA, the CDR3 is TGTGCCAGCAGCGTACTCAGGGGGCCTTTGGAAAAACTGTTTTTT. Supplemented by reference TRBV9 and TRBJ1-4, the full variable domain reads DSGVTQTPKHLITATGQRVTLRCSPRSGDLSVYWYQQSLDQGLQFLIQYYNGEERAKGNILERFSAQQFPDLHSELNLSSLELGDSALYFCASSVLRGPLEKLFFGSGTQLSVL.